Listed below are T cell receptor beta chains from one sample, sequenced in a study of blood T cell repertoires in COVID-19. Using immunoSEQ multiplex PCR, the repertoire was profiled, and TCRdb retains in-frame clones only, with some absent. The sample gives some 200,000 clones, 86% of which show up once; 5.9% is in the top ten. The sequenced sample consisted of peripheral blood. The receptors derive from a man of 80 years or more with acute or convalescent COVID-19. CDR3s include the opening cysteine and the closing phenylalanine or tryptophan. Size is omitted from some rows. Given values are once, few, many or a class for expanded clones.

clone_size: .
j_call: TRBJ2-3
v_call: TRBV12-2
cdr3_aa: CASRLGSQPITDTQYF

clone_size: .
j_call: TRBJ2-5
v_call: TRBV11-2
cdr3_aa: CASSLRFGETQYF

clone_size: .
j_call: TRBJ2-2
v_call: TRBV19
cdr3_aa: CASNPQGTGELFF

clone_size: .
j_call: TRBJ1-1
v_call: TRBV28
cdr3_aa: CASSLRFEGNSAFF

clone_size: .
j_call: TRBJ2-7
v_call: TRBV27
cdr3_aa: CASSYRGYEQYF

clone_size: .
j_call: TRBJ2-5
v_call: TRBV7-2
cdr3_aa: CASSPERGGETQYF

clone_size: .
j_call: TRBJ2-2
v_call: TRBV6-6
cdr3_aa: CASSYSRQGSTGELFF

clone_size: .
j_call: TRBJ2-1
v_call: TRBV7-9
cdr3_aa: CASSLLAAYNEQFF

clone_size: .
j_call: TRBJ2-4
v_call: TRBV24-1
cdr3_aa: CATSDRDRDIQYF

clone_size: .
j_call: TRBJ1-1
v_call: TRBV29-1
cdr3_aa: CSVESGWGAFF

clone_size: .
j_call: TRBJ2-3
v_call: TRBV5-1
cdr3_aa: CASSLAVGTDTQYF

clone_size: .
j_call: TRBJ2-2
v_call: TRBV9
cdr3_aa: CASSAENTGELFF

clone_size: .
j_call: TRBJ2-7
v_call: TRBV9
cdr3_aa: CASSPWGEGSYEQYF

clone_size: .
j_call: TRBJ1-2
v_call: TRBV30
cdr3_aa: CAWSFRSGYTF

clone_size: .
j_call: TRBJ2-7
v_call: TRBV6-6
cdr3_aa: CASRERQGVTYEQYF

clone_size: .
j_call: TRBJ2-5
v_call: TRBV5-4
cdr3_aa: CASSERREDQETQYF

clone_size: .
j_call: TRBJ2-1
v_call: TRBV29-1
cdr3_aa: CSADRAGNNEQFF

clone_size: .
j_call: TRBJ1-2
v_call: TRBV24-1
cdr3_aa: CATSAGQNYGYTF

clone_size: .
j_call: TRBJ2-3
v_call: TRBV11-2
cdr3_aa: CASSFHRGGSDTQYF

clone_size: many
j_call: TRBJ2-2
v_call: TRBV7-3
cdr3_aa: CASSNQGTSGVTGELFF

clone_size: .
j_call: TRBJ2-5
v_call: TRBV24-1
cdr3_aa: CATSRTVQETQYF

clone_size: once
j_call: TRBJ2-5
v_call: TRBV12-3/TRBV12-4
cdr3_aa: CASSFQIETQYF

clone_size: .
j_call: TRBJ2-1
v_call: TRBV9
cdr3_aa: CASSPRGAGDYNEQFF

clone_size: .
j_call: TRBJ2-5
v_call: TRBV7-2
cdr3_aa: CASSLLAETQYF

clone_size: .
j_call: TRBJ1-2
v_call: TRBV27
cdr3_aa: CASSLAGSNYGYTF

clone_size: few
j_call: TRBJ2-1
v_call: TRBV7-2
cdr3_aa: CASSPGLAGEQFF

clone_size: .
j_call: TRBJ2-1
v_call: TRBV2
cdr3_aa: CASSPTSGRYNEQFF

clone_size: .
j_call: TRBJ2-3
v_call: TRBV9
cdr3_aa: CASSALAEGSTDTQYF

clone_size: few
j_call: TRBJ2-3
v_call: TRBV5-1
cdr3_aa: CASSHRLATDTQYF

clone_size: .
j_call: TRBJ2-1
v_call: TRBV6-5
cdr3_aa: CASSYSGTNPNEQFF

clone_size: few
j_call: TRBJ2-2
v_call: TRBV7-9
cdr3_aa: CASSHQLGQGLSGELFF

clone_size: once
j_call: TRBJ2-1
v_call: TRBV24-1
cdr3_aa: CATSDSARTANNEQFF

clone_size: .
j_call: TRBJ1-5
v_call: TRBV2
cdr3_aa: CASEPQRSKSNQPQHF

clone_size: .
j_call: TRBJ2-2
v_call: TRBV25-1
cdr3_aa: CASSEQGLAATGELFF

clone_size: .
j_call: TRBJ1-5
v_call: TRBV19
cdr3_aa: CASSIRRGANQPQHF

clone_size: .
j_call: TRBJ2-3
v_call: TRBV28
cdr3_aa: CASSQAPSTDTQYF

clone_size: .
j_call: TRBJ2-7
v_call: TRBV30
cdr3_aa: CAWSAVVYEQYF

clone_size: .
j_call: TRBJ2-1
v_call: TRBV5-1
cdr3_aa: CASSLEGGDNEQFF

clone_size: .
j_call: TRBJ1-1
v_call: TRBV18
cdr3_aa: CASSPPGDRLEAFF

clone_size: once
j_call: TRBJ1-2
v_call: TRBV27
cdr3_aa: CASSLQGVYGYTF

clone_size: .
j_call: TRBJ1-5
v_call: TRBV10-1
cdr3_aa: CATEPIIGNQPQHF